This T cell receptor (beta chain) originates from a study of cytomegalovirus exposure and HLA in healthy donors. Study results and caveats: Overall, approximately 150 TCR beta chains were annotated as cytomegalovirus-associated. In presence/absence analyses, roughly uniform sequencing depth across donors was assumed.

The PCR employed 60 Vbeta primers together with 13 Jbeta primers. Clones were sequenced by immunoSEQ multiplex PCR, and TCRdb holds only the in-frame ones, with some missing. The sample has about 160,000 clones, nearly 80% seen once; the top ten hold about 9.9%. Comments on this clone: No antigen is known for it.

The CDR3 has 15 residues. Per the germline V gene, CDR1 is SEHNR and CDR2 is FQNEAQ (reference sequence). Germline trimming cut 5 bases from V and 2 bases from J; bases unmatched to any gene: 9. The sample was PBMCs. The chain couples TRBV7-9 to TRBJ2-7; 7 bases match TRBD2. This receptor was identified in a man between 18 and 35 years old in good health and CMV-seropositive. CDR3 loop: CASSPREGGAYEQYF. The CDR3 DNA is TGTGCCAGCAGCCCAAGGGAGGGCGGAGCCTACGAGCAGTACTTC.